The clone carrying this T cell receptor (beta chain) was picked up a small number of times. Its antigen is not identified. This entry belongs to a study of T cell repertoires in cytomegalovirus infection. Whole-study context: Selection of CMV epitopes for the study included recently identified HLA-C-restricted and well-studied HLA-B-restricted ones. Based on public TCR beta signatures, there were indications of CMV infection and of a matching HLA type. The study's findings and limits: HLA-C-restricted CMV-specific TCR beta clonotypes were dominant in the ex vivo response. Cumulated frequencies of public TCR beta families served to identify carriers of CMV plus the relevant HLA.

Germline V gene lookup returns CDR1 ENHRY and CDR2 SYGVKD. Trimming cost V 5 bases and J 8 bases; bases outside gene matches: 16. The CDR3 loop spans 16 amino acids. Each CDR3 protein is one row after TCRdb ran MiXCR on the reads. The data hold around 800,000 distinct CDR3 sequences, with about 33% observed a single time. This clonotype was obtained from a human donor in good health (CMV status not recorded). Some clones in this sample may be carry-over from other donors' samples. Sample: cultured CD8+ T cells from PBMCs, taken from culture after CMV antigen stimulation. This chain uses TRBV10-3 with TRBJ2-3; 7 bases align to TRBD1. In DNA form, the CDR3 reads TGTGCCATCAGTACCCTCTCGGGACAGCTCTATAGTACGCAGTATTTT. Residues: CAISTLSGQLYSTQYF.